This T cell receptor (beta chain) was identified during a study of CD8 T cells in ankylosing spondylitis. Study results and limitations: CD8+ cells made up the disease-linked clones, which were relatively rare in peripheral blood. From matched ankylosing spondylitis synovial fluid, disease-linked clones were reportedly recovered at significantly enriched levels. A motif in TCR beta, a set of 8 or 9 highly homologous variants, appeared characteristic of ankylosing spondylitis blood.

As the method for making TCR beta libraries, quantitative 5'-RACE with molecular barcodes was used. TCRdb called the 5' RACE reads again in MiXCR, with one record for every CDR3 protein. The data hold about 750,000 distinct CDR3 sequences, with 15% to 20% observed a single time. This CDR3 is 12 amino acids long. Germline V CDR1 and CDR2: SQVTM, ANQGSEA. Trimming removed 7 bases from V and 8 bases from J, with 14 bases in between. This clonotype came up a few times. Its matching antigen is unknown. This chain connects TRBV29-1 to TRBJ2-2; no definite D call. Sequencing was performed on blood, either unsorted or a sorted T cell fraction (not recorded which). This clonotype was sampled from a male donor with ankylosing spondylitis. The CDR3 DNA reads TGCAGCGCCAAGACTGATTGGGGGGAGCTGTTTTTT. It encodes CSAKTDWGELFF.